The 27 T cell receptor beta chains in this list originate from one sample, sequenced in a study of shared clonotypes between healthy human individuals. Terminally differentiated effector memory CD45RA+ cells were excluded from the naive CD8 cells, which were CD45RO-negative and positively selected for CCR7. Profiled with immunoSEQ multiplex PCR; TCRdb holds only in-frame clones, not every one. The sample yields almost 700,000 clones, 90% to 95% seen once. The sequenced sample consisted of naive CD8+ T cells sorted from blood. The receptors originated from a man aged 25 to 45 in good health.

The chain has TRBV5-5 and TRBJ1-3; 7 bases are shared with TRBD1. The CDR3 has 15 residues. V lost 3 bases to trimming and J lost 4 bases; unmatched junction nucleotides: 7. The germline V gene encodes CDR1 SGHKS and CDR2 YYEKEE (reference sequence). Here the CDR3 reads CASSSDRAIGNTIYF. In DNA, the CDR3 is TGTGCCAGCAGCTCAGACAGGGCTATAGGAAACACCATATATTTT.

The chain recombines TRBV4-1 with TRBJ2-3; D remains ambiguous. CDR1 and CDR2 from the germline V gene are MGHRA and YSYEKL. CDR3 length: 12 residues. V was shortened by 0 bases and J by 13 bases, with 11 bases between the two germline ends. The CDR3 sequence: CASSQDTVSKYF. The CDR3 region has the DNA TGCGCCAGCAGCCAAGATACGGTCTCCAAGTATTTT.

This clone was seen only a few times. The chain is built from TRBV2 and TRBJ1-5, with D perhaps TRBD1 (5 bases). Trimming cost V 1 base and J 3 bases, with 13 bases left between them. In germline, CDR1 is SNHLY, CDR2 FYNNEI. The CDR3 covers 16 residues. CDR3 in DNA: TGTGCCAGCAGTGAAGACCGGGACGCCTTCAATCAGCCCCAGCATTTT. It codes for CASSEDRDAFNQPQHF. The whole variable domain, filled in from reference TRBV2 and TRBJ1-5, reads EPEVTQTPSHQVTQMGQEVILRCVPISNHLYFYWYRQILGQKVEFLVSFYNNEISEKSEIFDDQFSVERPDGSNFTLKIRSTKLEDSAMYFCASSEDRDAFNQPQHFGDGTRLSIL.

CDR3: CASSPNRGLGFYEQYF. For the CDR3, the DNA is TGTGCCAGCAGCCCTAATCGGGGACTAGGCTTCTACGAGCAGTACTTC. The rearrangement joins TRBV7-8 to TRBJ2-7, with TRBD2 matching 8 bases. V was pared by 5 bases and J by 3 bases, with 12 bases of the junction left unmatched. CDR1 and CDR2 from the germline V gene are SGHVS and FQNEAQ. CDR3 length: 16 residues.

The chain carries TRBV29-1 and TRBJ2-5; D uncertain. The CDR3 has 14 residues. CDR1 is SQVTM and CDR2 is ANQGSEA in the germline V gene. V lost 3 bases to trimming and J lost 3 bases, with 14 bases between them. The CDR3 DNA is TGCAGCGTTGAGTGGGTGGCAGAAGAAGAGACCCAGTACTTC. It is translated as CSVEWVAEEETQYF.

The chain recombines TRBV19 with TRBJ1-4, with TRBD1 as a possible D gene (5 bases). The CDR3 is 16 residues long. In germline, CDR1 is LNHDA, CDR2 SQIVND (reference sequence). The V and J ends lost 3 bases and 0 bases respectively, with 11 bases between them. The CDR3 sequence is CASSMWDGSTNEKLFF. The CDR3, as DNA: TGTGCCAGTAGTATGTGGGACGGCTCAACTAATGAAAAACTGTTTTTT.

The CDR3, as DNA: TGTGCCAGCAGTGTCAGGACAGGGCGGATCGGGGAGACCCAGTACTTC. Protein: CASSVRTGRIGETQYF. This chain uses TRBV6-1 with TRBJ2-5; 8 nucleotides align to TRBD1. Germline loops: CDR1 MNHNS, CDR2 SASEGT. Unmatched junction bases numbered 12, after V lost 4 bases and J lost 5 bases. This CDR3 is built from 16 residues.

The chain combines TRBV7-9 with TRBJ1-2; no reliable D call. CDR3 length: 13 residues. CDR1 and CDR2 (germline): SEHNR, FQNEAQ (reference sequence). The V and J ends lost 2 bases and 6 bases respectively, with 10 bases between them. CDR3 DNA sequence: TGTGCCAGCAGCTTAACAATGGGTCATGGCTACACCTTC. Residues: CASSLTMGHGYTF.

Note on this clone: Other DNA sequences in this sample translate to the same CDR3. The CDR3 is CASSLGLDYEQYF. The CDR3 coding sequence is TGTGCCAGCAGTTTGGGGTTAGACTACGAGCAGTACTTC. The V gene is TRBV27, the J gene TRBJ2-7; D remains ambiguous. The V gene's germline CDR1 is MNHEY and CDR2 SMNVEV (reference sequence). The CDR3 spans 13 residues. V lost 3 bases to trimming and J lost 3 bases, with 9 bases between them.

The chain is built from TRBV27 and TRBJ2-7; D uncertain. Germline V gives CDR1 MNHEY, CDR2 SMNVEV (reference sequence). The CDR3 consists of 15 residues. V lost 6 bases, J lost 0 bases, and 15 bases lay in between. CDR3 nucleotides: TGTGCCAGCAGCCTCAGTCCGTTTCTCTCCTACGAGCAGTACTTC. Protein: CASSLSPFLSYEQYF.

For this clone: Different DNA sequences within this sample yield the same CDR3. The rearrangement joins TRBV4-1 to TRBJ2-1, with D perhaps TRBD1 or TRBD2 (5 bases each). V lost 0 bases and J lost 10, with 10 bases in between. This CDR3 comprises 13 residues. The germline CDR1 and CDR2 sequences are MGHRA and YSYEKL. The DNA for the CDR3 is TGCGCCAGCAGCCAAGATCCGGGGCAAGAGCAGTTCTTC. Its protein product is CASSQDPGQEQFF.

The chain carries TRBV7-6 and TRBJ2-7; 9 bases agree with TRBD1. Germline lookup yields CDR1 SGHVS and CDR2 FNYEAQ. The length of the CDR3 is 15 residues. V shed 4 bases and J 7 bases; nucleotides not matched to a gene: 11. The DNA for the CDR3 is TGTGCCAGCAGCTCCAGACAGGGGGGGTTGGTGGAGCAGTACTTC. It yields the protein CASSSRQGGLVEQYF.

A note on this clone: The same CDR3 also results from other DNA sequences found in this sample. The chain recombines TRBV6-5 with TRBJ2-3; tentative D call: TRBD2 (6 bases). The germline V and J ends were trimmed by 2 bases and 2 bases, with 8 bases remaining between them. Germline V gives CDR1 MNHEY, CDR2 SVGAGI. This CDR3 comprises 14 residues. CDR3 in amino acids: CASSYAGSTDTQYF. In DNA form, the CDR3 reads TGTGCCAGCAGTTACGCGGGATCCACAGATACGCAGTATTTT.

The rearrangement uses TRBV7-9 and TRBJ2-1, with 7 bases fitting TRBD1. This CDR3 is built from 17 residues. V shed 4 bases, J shed 6 bases, and the junction held 15 bases outside the gene matches. Germline V gives CDR1 SEHNR, CDR2 FQNEAQ (reference sequence). The CDR3 bases are TGTGCCAGCAGCTCGCTAAATCCCGGGACAGATACCAATGAGCAGTTCTTC. The encoded protein is CASSSLNPGTDTNEQFF. The whole variable domain, remainder taken from reference TRBV7-9 and TRBJ2-1, is DTGVSQNPRHKITKRGQNVTFRCDPISEHNRLYWYRQTLGQGPEFLTYFQNEAQLEKSRLLSDRFSAERPKGSFSTLEIQRTEQGDSAMYLCASSSLNPGTDTNEQFFGPGTRLTVL.

The chain uses TRBV7-6 and TRBJ2-2, with 14 bases fitting TRBD2. V was pared by 5 bases and J by 6 bases, with 5 bases of the junction left unmatched. CDR1 and CDR2 from the germline V gene are SGHVS and FNYEAQ. The CDR3 contains 16 residues. CDR3 residues: CASSTGLAGGPGELFF. Written as DNA, the CDR3 is TGTGCCAGCAGCACTGGACTAGCGGGAGGACCCGGGGAGCTGTTTTTT.

Note on this clone: A read error may produce the germline difference seen at one junction end. The V gene is TRBV14, the J gene TRBJ2-3; 11 bases map to TRBD2. This CDR3 contains 12 residues. Germline V CDR1 and CDR2: SGHDN, FVKESK. Here the CDR3 DNA reads TGTGCCAGCAGTGGACTAGCGGGTACGCTGTATTTT. This codes for CASSGLAGTLYF.

As to this clone: In the same sample, other DNA sequences code for this CDR3. The chain uses TRBV5-1 and TRBJ2-7; D gene ambiguous. The CDR3 extends over 12 amino acids. CDR1 and CDR2 (germline): SGHRS, YFSETQ. V was pared by 1 base and J by 6 bases, with 8 bases between. The CDR3 DNA reads as TGCGCCAGCAGCTTGCAAGGGCGCGAGCAGTACTTC. Its protein product is CASSLQGREQYF.

The chain links TRBV28 to TRBJ2-1, with TRBD1 as a possible D gene (6 bases). The CDR3 is 12 amino acids. The V end was cut by 10 bases, the J end by 8 bases, with 15 bases between. Germline values: CDR1 MDHEN, CDR2 SYDVKM. DNA of the CDR3: TGTGCCACAAGGGCAGGGGCGGATGAGCAGTTCTTC. Protein: CATRAGADEQFF.

This chain links TRBV7-6 with TRBJ2-5; possible D gene TRBD2, 5 bases. Trimming cost V 6 bases and J 2 bases, with 10 bases left between them. Looked up from germline, CDR1 is SGHVS and CDR2 is FNYEAQ. CDR3 length equals 13 residues. CDR3 residues: CASRTREQETQYF. CDR3 in DNA: TGTGCCAGCAGGACCCGGGAACAAGAGACCCAGTACTTC.

This chain links TRBV14 with TRBJ2-7; D gene uncertain. Trimming pared 1 base from V and 4 bases from J, leaving 17 bases between. Germline V gives CDR1 SGHDN, CDR2 FVKESK. This CDR3 is built from 16 residues. The CDR3 nucleotides are TGTGCCAGCAGCCAAGGGTCCGGTAGAAGCAGGTACGAGCAGTACTTC. Its translation is CASSQGSGRSRYEQYF.

This sequence joins TRBV27 and TRBJ2-1, with D unresolved. The CDR3 contains 15 residues. Trimming removed 3 bases at V and 12 bases at J, with 21 bases between. Germline loops: CDR1 MNHEY, CDR2 SMNVEV (reference sequence). The CDR3 bases are TGTGCCAGCAGTTTCCCGACCCCATCGCTAGAAGGGCAGTTCTTC. Protein: CASSFPTPSLEGQFF.

V usage is TRBV9 and J usage is TRBJ2-7; 12 bases align to TRBD2. J lost 2 bases, V lost 4 bases, and 4 bases had no gene match. CDR1 SGDLS and CDR2 YYNGEE come from the germline V gene. The CDR3 is 15 amino acids. The CDR3, as DNA: TGTGCCAGCAGCCCCCTAGCGGGAGGGCCCTACGAGCAGTACTTC. Translation: CASSPLAGGPYEQYF.

This clone was seen a single time. The DNA for the CDR3 is TGTGCCAGCAGTCACCGGGTGAACACCGGGGAGCTGTTTTTT. Protein sequence: CASSHRVNTGELFF. This chain connects TRBV7-3 to TRBJ2-2; D remains ambiguous. The V gene lost 6 bases and the J gene lost 1 base, with 9 bases spanning the gap. Germline lookup yields CDR1 SGHTA and CDR2 FQGTGA. There are 14 residues in the CDR3.

The J gene is TRBJ2-1, the V gene TRBV5-5; D call uncertain. V lost 0 bases, J lost 4 bases, and 5 bases lay in between. CDR1 is SGHKS, CDR2 YYEKEE, per germline (reference sequence). This CDR3 contains 13 residues. The CDR3 DNA reads TGTGCCAGCAGCTTGGCCCAGTACAATGAGCAGTTCTTC. It is translated as CASSLAQYNEQFF.

This clone came up a few times. This rearrangement joins TRBV9 to TRBJ2-7, with a possible D match to TRBD1 (6 bases). This CDR3 has 14 residues. In germline, CDR1 is SGDLS, CDR2 YYNGEE. The V and J ends lost 1 base and 0 bases respectively, with 8 bases between them. DNA of the CDR3: TGTGCCAGCAGCGTAAGGGGGAACTCCTACGAGCAGTACTTC. This gives the protein CASSVRGNSYEQYF. Supplemented by reference TRBV9 and TRBJ2-7, the full variable domain reads DSGVTQTPKHLITATGQRVTLRCSPRSGDLSVYWYQQSLDQGLQFLIQYYNGEERAKGNILERFSAQQFPDLHSELNLSSLELGDSALYFCASSVRGNSYEQYFGPGTRLTVT.

For this clone: Different DNA sequences within this sample yield the same CDR3. This chain joins TRBV27 and TRBJ2-7; 7 bases align to TRBD1. CDR1 MNHEY and CDR2 SMNVEV come from the germline V gene (reference sequence). V lost 5 bases, J lost 4 bases, and 8 bases stayed unmatched. This CDR3 spans 14 amino acids. The CDR3 DNA sequence: TGTGCCAGCAGTCCCCGGGACAGAGGGTACGAGCAGTACTTC. This codes for CASSPRDRGYEQYF.

In DNA form, the CDR3 reads TGTGCCAGCAGCAATACAGGGTCCCCCACAGATACGCAGTATTTT. Amino acids: CASSNTGSPTDTQYF. The chain combines TRBV13 with TRBJ2-3, with D perhaps TRBD1 (6 bases). Trimming stripped 5 bases from V and 2 bases from J, with 14 bases between. Germline V gives CDR1 PRHDT, CDR2 FYEKMQ (reference sequence). The CDR3 extends over 15 amino acids.